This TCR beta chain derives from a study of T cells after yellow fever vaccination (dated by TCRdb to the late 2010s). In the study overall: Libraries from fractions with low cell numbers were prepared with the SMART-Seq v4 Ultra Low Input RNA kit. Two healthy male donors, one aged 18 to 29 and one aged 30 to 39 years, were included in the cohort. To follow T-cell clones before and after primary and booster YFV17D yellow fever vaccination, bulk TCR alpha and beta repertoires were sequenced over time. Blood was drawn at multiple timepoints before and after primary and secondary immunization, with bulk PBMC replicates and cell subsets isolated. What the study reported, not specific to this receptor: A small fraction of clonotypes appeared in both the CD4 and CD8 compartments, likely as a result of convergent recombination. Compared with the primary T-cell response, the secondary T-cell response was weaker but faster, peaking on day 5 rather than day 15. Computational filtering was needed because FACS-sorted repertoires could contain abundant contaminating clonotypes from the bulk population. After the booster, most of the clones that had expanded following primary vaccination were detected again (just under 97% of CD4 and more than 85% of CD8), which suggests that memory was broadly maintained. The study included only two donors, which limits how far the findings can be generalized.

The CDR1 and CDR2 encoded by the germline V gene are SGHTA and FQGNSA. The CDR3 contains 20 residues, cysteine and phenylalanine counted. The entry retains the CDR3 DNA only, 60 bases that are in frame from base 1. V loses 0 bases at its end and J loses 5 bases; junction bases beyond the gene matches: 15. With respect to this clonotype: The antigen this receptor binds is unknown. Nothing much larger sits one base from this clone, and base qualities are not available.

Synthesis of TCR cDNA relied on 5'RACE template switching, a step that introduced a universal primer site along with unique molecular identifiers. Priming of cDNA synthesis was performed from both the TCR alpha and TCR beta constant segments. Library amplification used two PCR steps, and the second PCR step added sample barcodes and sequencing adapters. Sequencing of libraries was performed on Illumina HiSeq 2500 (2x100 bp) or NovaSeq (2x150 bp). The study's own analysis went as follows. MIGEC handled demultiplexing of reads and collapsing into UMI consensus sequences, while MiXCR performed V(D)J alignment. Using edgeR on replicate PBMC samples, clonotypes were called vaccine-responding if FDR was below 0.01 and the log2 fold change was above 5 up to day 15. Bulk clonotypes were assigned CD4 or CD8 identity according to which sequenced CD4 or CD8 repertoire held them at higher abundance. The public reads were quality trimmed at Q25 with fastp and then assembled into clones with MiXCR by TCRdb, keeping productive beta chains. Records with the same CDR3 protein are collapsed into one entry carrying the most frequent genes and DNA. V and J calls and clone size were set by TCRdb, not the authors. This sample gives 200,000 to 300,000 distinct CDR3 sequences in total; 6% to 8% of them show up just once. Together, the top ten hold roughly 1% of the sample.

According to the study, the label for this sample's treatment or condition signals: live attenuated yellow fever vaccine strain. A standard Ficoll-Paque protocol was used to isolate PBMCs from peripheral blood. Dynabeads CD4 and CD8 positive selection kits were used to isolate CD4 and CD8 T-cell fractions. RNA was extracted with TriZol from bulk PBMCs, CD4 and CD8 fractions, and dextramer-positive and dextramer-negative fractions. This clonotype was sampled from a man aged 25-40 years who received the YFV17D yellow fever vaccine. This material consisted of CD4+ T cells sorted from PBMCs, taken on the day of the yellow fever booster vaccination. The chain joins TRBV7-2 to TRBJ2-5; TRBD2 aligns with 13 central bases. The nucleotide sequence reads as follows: TGTGCCAGCAGCTTAGCTTCACTAGCGGGAGGGCACAGTAGCCCGGAGACCCAGTACTTC. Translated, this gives CASSLASLAGGHSSPETQYF.